Listed below are T cell receptor beta chains from one sample, sequenced in a study of T-cell reconstitution after alpha-beta-depleted transplantation in children. TCRdb redid the calling of the PCR reads with MiXCR, one entry per CDR3 protein. The data contain some 440,000 distinct CDR3 sequences, under 20% of them singletons. The sample in question was PBMCs, mostly from graft donor cells, obtained 360 days after TCRalphabeta/CD19-depleted stem cell transplant. The receptor set was obtained from a boy in the first two years of life who had a stem cell transplant for Wiskott-Aldrich syndrome, so the T cells may come from the graft donor. Both conserved end residues are part of each CDR3. Each record gives: D gene, J gene, V gene, CDR3 length, clone size, CDR3 protein, CDR3 DNA. D genes are given only for firm matches. Some rows have no size entry. The others give once, few or many, or a class for an expanded clone.

D gene: NA; J gene: TRBJ2-4; V gene: TRBV18; CDR3 length: 17; clone size: few; CDR3 protein: CASSPPLVLLAKNIQYF; CDR3 DNA: TGTGCCAGCTCACCACCGTTGGTATTACTAGCCAAAAACATTCAGTACTTC
D gene: NA; J gene: TRBJ1-5; V gene: TRBV18; CDR3 length: 14; clone size: NA; CDR3 protein: CASSPPFSNQPQHF; CDR3 DNA: TGTGCCAGCTCACCACCCTTCTCCAATCAGCCCCAGCATTTT
D gene: NA; J gene: TRBJ2-3; V gene: TRBV18; CDR3 length: 15; clone size: few; CDR3 protein: CASSLERSRTDTQYF; CDR3 DNA: TGTGCCAGCTCACTCGAGCGATCACGCACAGATACGCAGTATTTT
D gene: NA; J gene: TRBJ1-1; V gene: TRBV18; CDR3 length: 14; clone size: NA; CDR3 protein: CASSPAGTNTEAFF; CDR3 DNA: TGTGCCAGCTCACCCGCGGGAACGAACACTGAAGCTTTCTTT
D gene: NA; J gene: TRBJ2-4; V gene: TRBV10-3; CDR3 length: 19; clone size: NA; CDR3 protein: CAISESSGPKSHVKNIQYF; CDR3 DNA: TGTGCCATCAGTGAGTCCTCGGGACCTAAGTCCCATGTCAAAAACATTCAGTACTTC
D gene: TRBD2; J gene: TRBJ2-7; V gene: TRBV7-9; CDR3 length: 17; clone size: few; CDR3 protein: CASSLGSPKGRGYEQYF; CDR3 DNA: TGTGCCAGCAGCTTAGGATCCCCCAAAGGGCGGGGGTACGAGCAGTACTTC
D gene: TRBD1; J gene: TRBJ2-1; V gene: TRBV28; CDR3 length: 14; clone size: few; CDR3 protein: CASSIMDRDNEQFF; CDR3 DNA: TGTGCCAGCAGTATCATGGACAGGGACAATGAGCAGTTCTTC
D gene: NA; J gene: TRBJ2-5; V gene: TRBV5-1; CDR3 length: 14; clone size: few; CDR3 protein: CASSLGSGEETQYF; CDR3 DNA: TGCGCCAGCAGCTTGGGGTCCGGGGAGGAGACCCAGTACTTC
D gene: NA; J gene: TRBJ1-2; V gene: TRBV2; CDR3 length: 11; clone size: few; CDR3 protein: CASSVFYGYTF; CDR3 DNA: TGTGCCAGCAGTGTATTTTATGGCTACACCTTC
D gene: NA; J gene: TRBJ2-1; V gene: TRBV29-1; CDR3 length: 16; clone size: few; CDR3 protein: CSVEDRWQGRNNEQFF; CDR3 DNA: TGCAGCGTTGAAGATAGGTGGCAGGGAAGAAACAATGAGCAGTTCTTC
D gene: NA; J gene: TRBJ2-1; V gene: TRBV5-1; CDR3 length: 13; clone size: many; CDR3 protein: CASSFRTGNEQFF; CDR3 DNA: TGCGCCAGCAGCTTCCGTACTGGGAATGAGCAGTTCTTC
D gene: TRBD1; J gene: TRBJ1-1; V gene: TRBV7-6; CDR3 length: 15; clone size: few; CDR3 protein: CASSRRQGENTEAFF; CDR3 DNA: TGTGCCAGCAGCCGTCGACAGGGGGAGAACACTGAAGCTTTCTTT
D gene: NA; J gene: TRBJ2-5; V gene: TRBV5-1; CDR3 length: 14; clone size: many; CDR3 protein: CASSFPSGEGTQYF; CDR3 DNA: TGCGCCAGCAGTTTTCCCTCCGGCGAAGGGACCCAGTACTTC
D gene: NA; J gene: TRBJ2-6; V gene: TRBV11-2; CDR3 length: 17; clone size: few; CDR3 protein: CASSLLGSVPGANVLTF; CDR3 DNA: TGTGCCAGCAGCTTACTAGGTTCGGTCCCTGGGGCCAACGTCCTGACTTTC
D gene: TRBD1; J gene: TRBJ2-5; V gene: TRBV7-7; CDR3 length: 14; clone size: few; CDR3 protein: CASSPNTGEETQYF; CDR3 DNA: TGTGCCAGCAGTCCTAATACAGGGGAAGAGACCCAGTACTTC
D gene: TRBD1; J gene: TRBJ2-2; V gene: TRBV5-1; CDR3 length: 13; clone size: many; CDR3 protein: CASSLQGTGELFF; CDR3 DNA: TGTGCCAGCAGCTTACAGGGGACCGGGGAGCTGTTTTTT
D gene: NA; J gene: TRBJ2-3; V gene: TRBV11-2; CDR3 length: 16; clone size: NA; CDR3 protein: CASSLSLGLPTDTQYF; CDR3 DNA: TGTGCCAGCAGCCTCTCTTTGGGGCTCCCCACAGATACGCAGTATTTT
D gene: NA; J gene: TRBJ1-5; V gene: TRBV6-1; CDR3 length: 15; clone size: few; CDR3 protein: CASSEGQFFNQPQHF; CDR3 DNA: TGTGCCAGCAGTGAAGGACAGTTCTTCAATCAGCCCCAGCATTTT
D gene: TRBD1; J gene: TRBJ2-1; V gene: TRBV6-2/TRBV6-3; CDR3 length: 14; clone size: once; CDR3 protein: CASRGTASYNEQFF; CDR3 DNA: TGTGCCAGCAGGGGGACAGCGTCCTACAATGAGCAGTTCTTC
D gene: TRBD2; J gene: TRBJ2-1; V gene: TRBV6-2/TRBV6-3; CDR3 length: 15; clone size: few; CDR3 protein: CASTPLAGRYNEQFF; CDR3 DNA: TGTGCCAGCACTCCGCTAGCGGGACGCTACAATGAGCAGTTCTTC
D gene: NA; J gene: TRBJ2-1; V gene: TRBV7-9; CDR3 length: 14; clone size: few; CDR3 protein: CASSGAETNNEQFF; CDR3 DNA: TGTGCCAGCTCTGGGGCGGAAACTAACAATGAGCAGTTCTTC
D gene: NA; J gene: TRBJ2-5; V gene: TRBV29-1; CDR3 length: 12; clone size: many; CDR3 protein: CSAFDGQETQYF; CDR3 DNA: TGCAGCGCCTTCGACGGCCAAGAGACCCAGTACTTC
D gene: TRBD1; J gene: TRBJ1-5; V gene: TRBV5-1; CDR3 length: 15; clone size: NA; CDR3 protein: CASSLTGTGNQPQHF; CDR3 DNA: TGCGCCAGCAGCTTGACCGGGACAGGGAATCAGCCCCAGCATTTT
D gene: TRBD2; J gene: TRBJ2-1; V gene: TRBV24-1; CDR3 length: 15; clone size: few; CDR3 protein: CATSLTSGSYNEQFF; CDR3 DNA: TGTGCCACCAGTTTGACTAGCGGGAGTTACAATGAGCAGTTCTTC
D gene: NA; J gene: TRBJ1-4; V gene: TRBV12-3/TRBV12-4; CDR3 length: 15; clone size: few; CDR3 protein: CASSFVGATNEKLFF; CDR3 DNA: TGTGCCAGCAGTTTCGTCGGAGCAACTAATGAAAAACTGTTTTTT
D gene: NA; J gene: TRBJ2-3; V gene: TRBV5-1; CDR3 length: 14; clone size: NA; CDR3 protein: CASSFPLDTDTQYF; CDR3 DNA: TGCGCCAGCAGCTTCCCGTTGGACACAGATACGCAGTATTTT
D gene: NA; J gene: TRBJ1-1; V gene: TRBV20-1; CDR3 length: 12; clone size: few; CDR3 protein: CSARGPSTEAFF; CDR3 DNA: TGCAGTGCTAGGGGACCGAGCACTGAAGCTTTCTTT
D gene: TRBD2; J gene: TRBJ2-1; V gene: TRBV27; CDR3 length: 15; clone size: NA; CDR3 protein: CASSLFAGGGDEQFF; CDR3 DNA: TGTGCCAGCAGTTTATTCGCGGGAGGCGGCGATGAGCAGTTCTTC
D gene: NA; J gene: TRBJ2-7; V gene: TRBV28; CDR3 length: 17; clone size: NA; CDR3 protein: CASSPGTIVGVRYEQYF; CDR3 DNA: TGTGCCAGCAGTCCGGGGACCATCGTTGGGGTCCGATACGAGCAGTACTTC
D gene: NA; J gene: TRBJ2-7; V gene: TRBV7-2; CDR3 length: 13; clone size: NA; CDR3 protein: CASSPPTGWGLYF; CDR3 DNA: TGTGCCAGCAGCCCGCCGACGGGGTGGGGGTTGTACTTC
D gene: NA; J gene: TRBJ2-7; V gene: TRBV6-2/TRBV6-3; CDR3 length: 12; clone size: few; CDR3 protein: CASSYSVHEQYF; CDR3 DNA: TGTGCCAGCAGTTACTCGGTCCACGAGCAGTACTTC
D gene: NA; J gene: TRBJ2-3; V gene: TRBV29-1; CDR3 length: 13; clone size: many; CDR3 protein: CSAGQADTDTQYF; CDR3 DNA: TGCAGCGCCGGCCAGGCCGACACAGATACGCAGTATTTT
D gene: NA; J gene: TRBJ2-6; V gene: TRBV19; CDR3 length: 15; clone size: NA; CDR3 protein: CASSISRAGANVLTF; CDR3 DNA: TGTGCCAGTAGTATTAGCAGAGCGGGGGCCAACGTCCTGACTTTC
D gene: TRBD1; J gene: TRBJ1-2; V gene: TRBV3-1; CDR3 length: 15; clone size: few; CDR3 protein: CASSQEGTAFYGYTF; CDR3 DNA: TGTGCCAGCAGCCAAGAGGGGACAGCCTTCTATGGCTACACCTTC
D gene: NA; J gene: TRBJ1-1; V gene: TRBV9; CDR3 length: 14; clone size: few; CDR3 protein: CASSVETANTEAFF; CDR3 DNA: TGTGCCAGCAGCGTAGAGACAGCGAACACTGAAGCTTTCTTT
D gene: NA; J gene: TRBJ1-1; V gene: TRBV12-3/TRBV12-4; CDR3 length: 14; clone size: few; CDR3 protein: CASSFGRVNTEAFF; CDR3 DNA: TGTGCCAGCAGTTTTGGGAGGGTGAACACTGAAGCTTTCTTT
D gene: TRBD2; J gene: TRBJ2-5; V gene: TRBV5-1; CDR3 length: 16; clone size: few; CDR3 protein: CASSSVVAGGGETQYF; CDR3 DNA: TGCGCCAGCAGCTCCGTGGTAGCGGGAGGAGGGGAGACCCAGTACTTC
D gene: NA; J gene: TRBJ2-2; V gene: TRBV10-3; CDR3 length: 12; clone size: few; CDR3 protein: CATVDGTGELFF; CDR3 DNA: TGTGCCACCGTGGACGGCACCGGGGAGCTGTTTTTT
D gene: TRBD2; J gene: TRBJ2-1; V gene: TRBV19; CDR3 length: 14; clone size: NA; CDR3 protein: CASLAGTSYNEQFF; CDR3 DNA: TGTGCCAGTCTAGCGGGTACCTCCTACAATGAGCAGTTCTTC
D gene: TRBD2; J gene: TRBJ2-5; V gene: TRBV7-7; CDR3 length: 16; clone size: NA; CDR3 protein: CASSLSGTKGLETQYF; CDR3 DNA: TGTGCCAGCAGCTTATCCGGGACTAAGGGCTTAGAGACCCAGTACTTC
D gene: NA; J gene: TRBJ2-2; V gene: TRBV29-1; CDR3 length: 14; clone size: few; CDR3 protein: CSVEEGRRGGELFF; CDR3 DNA: TGCAGCGTTGAAGAGGGACGAAGAGGCGGGGAGCTGTTTTTT
D gene: NA; J gene: TRBJ2-7; V gene: TRBV10-3; CDR3 length: 12; clone size: few; CDR3 protein: CATGDGVYEQYF; CDR3 DNA: TGTGCCACCGGGGACGGCGTCTACGAGCAGTACTTC
D gene: NA; J gene: TRBJ1-1; V gene: TRBV6-5; CDR3 length: 14; clone size: few; CDR3 protein: CASSYSMQGTEAFF; CDR3 DNA: TGTGCCAGCAGTTACTCGATGCAGGGGACTGAAGCTTTCTTT
D gene: TRBD2; J gene: TRBJ2-3; V gene: TRBV5-1; CDR3 length: 17; clone size: many; CDR3 protein: CASSLAPTSGRLDTQYF; CDR3 DNA: TGCGCCAGCAGCTTGGCACCGACTAGCGGCCGATTAGATACGCAGTATTTT
D gene: TRBD2; J gene: TRBJ2-7; V gene: TRBV20-1; CDR3 length: 16; clone size: NA; CDR3 protein: CSARPTGLAGAYEQYF; CDR3 DNA: TGCAGTGCTAGGCCCACGGGACTAGCGGGGGCCTACGAGCAGTACTTC
D gene: TRBD1; J gene: TRBJ2-2; V gene: TRBV5-6; CDR3 length: 16; clone size: NA; CDR3 protein: CASSLPDRGLSGELFF; CDR3 DNA: TGTGCCAGCAGCCTGCCGGACAGGGGGCTTAGCGGGGAGCTGTTTTTT
D gene: TRBD1; J gene: TRBJ2-3; V gene: TRBV12-3/TRBV12-4; CDR3 length: 16; clone size: NA; CDR3 protein: CASRWDRGPGTDTQYF; CDR3 DNA: TGTGCCAGCAGGTGGGACAGGGGGCCGGGCACAGATACGCAGTATTTT
D gene: TRBD1; J gene: TRBJ2-1; V gene: TRBV5-1; CDR3 length: 15; clone size: few; CDR3 protein: CASSAGTGAYNEQFF; CDR3 DNA: TGCGCCAGCAGCGCCGGGACAGGCGCCTACAATGAGCAGTTCTTC
D gene: NA; J gene: TRBJ1-5; V gene: TRBV5-1; CDR3 length: 14; clone size: NA; CDR3 protein: CASSSQGLGQPQHF; CDR3 DNA: TGCGCCAGCAGCTCACAGGGACTGGGTCAGCCCCAGCATTTT
D gene: NA; J gene: TRBJ2-6; V gene: TRBV4-3; CDR3 length: 16; clone size: NA; CDR3 protein: CASSQDGTAGANVLTF; CDR3 DNA: TGCGCCAGCAGCCAAGATGGCACTGCTGGGGCCAACGTCCTGACTTTC
D gene: TRBD1; J gene: TRBJ2-1; V gene: TRBV11-3; CDR3 length: 13; clone size: NA; CDR3 protein: CASSQQGYNEQFF; CDR3 DNA: TGTGCCAGCAGCCAACAGGGGTACAATGAGCAGTTCTTC
D gene: NA; J gene: TRBJ2-3; V gene: TRBV9; CDR3 length: 14; clone size: NA; CDR3 protein: CASSVDQSTDTQYF; CDR3 DNA: TGTGCCAGCAGCGTAGATCAAAGCACAGATACGCAGTATTTT
D gene: NA; J gene: TRBJ2-5; V gene: TRBV20-1; CDR3 length: 12; clone size: NA; CDR3 protein: CSAWGQQETQYF; CDR3 DNA: TGCAGTGCGTGGGGACAACAAGAGACCCAGTACTTC
D gene: TRBD2; J gene: TRBJ2-7; V gene: TRBV7-8; CDR3 length: 15; clone size: few; CDR3 protein: CASSWPGLGADEQYF; CDR3 DNA: TGTGCCAGCAGCTGGCCGGGACTAGGAGCAGACGAGCAGTACTTC
D gene: NA; J gene: TRBJ1-1; V gene: TRBV12-3/TRBV12-4; CDR3 length: 8; clone size: NA; CDR3 protein: CVAPQAFF; CDR3 DNA: TGTGTCGCACCTCAAGCTTTCTTT
D gene: NA; J gene: TRBJ1-1; V gene: TRBV29-1; CDR3 length: 12; clone size: NA; CDR3 protein: CSFLGVGTEAFF; CDR3 DNA: TGCAGCTTCCTAGGGGTGGGCACTGAAGCTTTCTTT
D gene: NA; J gene: TRBJ2-4; V gene: TRBV7-7; CDR3 length: 14; clone size: NA; CDR3 protein: CASSLEPDKNIQYF; CDR3 DNA: TGTGCCAGCAGCTTAGAGCCTGACAAAAACATTCAGTACTTC
D gene: NA; J gene: TRBJ2-5; V gene: TRBV18; CDR3 length: 14; clone size: NA; CDR3 protein: CASSPTGTQETQYF; CDR3 DNA: TGTGCCAGCTCCCCAACCGGGACGCAAGAGACCCAGTACTTC
D gene: NA; J gene: TRBJ2-2; V gene: TRBV20-1; CDR3 length: 14; clone size: many; CDR3 protein: CSAYPDLNTGELFF; CDR3 DNA: TGCAGTGCTTACCCCGACTTGAACACCGGGGAGCTGTTTTTT
D gene: NA; J gene: TRBJ2-7; V gene: TRBV5-1; CDR3 length: 15; clone size: NA; CDR3 protein: CASSLDRTTRYEQYF; CDR3 DNA: TGCGCCAGCAGCTTGGACAGGACTACCCGCTACGAGCAGTACTTC